These T cell receptor beta chains were read from a single sample in a study of T cell repertoires in cytomegalovirus infection. Using its own MiXCR run on the reads, TCRdb lists one record per CDR3 protein. Among 150,000 to 200,000 distinct CDR3 sequences, approximately 9.7% were seen once, and the ten largest hold about 4.6%. The specimen sequenced was PBMCs. These receptors were collected from a human donor in good health (CMV status not recorded). Some clones in this sample may be carry-over from other donors' samples. The CDR3 runs from the conserved cysteine through the conserved F or W. The order of the fields is J gene, V gene, CDR3 protein.

TRBJ2-7 | TRBV2 | CASRLTGTAYEQYF
TRBJ1-2 | TRBV5-4 | CASSAGTSSNYGYTF
TRBJ2-3 | TRBV7-6 | CASSLTSVETQYF
TRBJ2-3 | TRBV10-3 | CAISESTSPLTDTQYF
TRBJ2-4 | TRBV7-9 | CASSLTGSQGPGIAKNIQYF
TRBJ2-3 | TRBV11-2 | CASSLDTTMGTDTQYF
TRBJ1-5 | TRBV10-2 | CASRPGTGNQPQHF
TRBJ1-1 | TRBV6-2/TRBV6-3 | CASRRTGMLLKAFF
TRBJ1-4 | TRBV4-3 | CASTEDRGGEKLFF
TRBJ1-1 | TRBV7-2 | CASRSDTVNTEAFF
TRBJ2-1 | TRBV6-6 | CASSYGQGWNEQFF
TRBJ2-1 | TRBV12-3/TRBV12-4 | CASSPGLTYNEQFF
TRBJ1-1 | TRBV29-1 | CSVEDHPGNTEAFF
TRBJ2-5 | TRBV5-5 | CASSFAPLGETQYF
TRBJ1-1 | TRBV7-2 | CASSLTGPGDTEAFF
TRBJ1-1 | TRBV29-1 | CSVQGARDTEAFF
TRBJ2-3 | TRBV28 | CASPRPGTGVVDTQYF